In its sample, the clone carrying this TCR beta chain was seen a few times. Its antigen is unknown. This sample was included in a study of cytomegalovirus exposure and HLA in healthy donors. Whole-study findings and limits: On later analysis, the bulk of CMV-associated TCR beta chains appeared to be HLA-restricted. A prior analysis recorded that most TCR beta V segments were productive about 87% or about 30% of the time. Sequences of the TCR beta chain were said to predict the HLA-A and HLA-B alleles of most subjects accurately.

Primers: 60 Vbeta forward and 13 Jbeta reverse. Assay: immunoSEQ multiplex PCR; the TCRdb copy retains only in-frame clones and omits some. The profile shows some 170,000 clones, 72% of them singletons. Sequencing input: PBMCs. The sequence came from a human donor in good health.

CDR3: CASSQSIRGTEAFF. The DNA of the CDR3 is TGCGCCAGCAGTCAATCGATAAGGGGCACTGAAGCTTTCTTT. The V call is TRBV23-1, the J call TRBJ1-1, with D possibly TRBD1 on 5 matching bases. TRBV23-1 is placed among ORFs of uncertain function. This CDR3 is 14 amino acids long. Trimming removed 0 bases from V and 4 bases from J, with 9 bases in between.